This T cell receptor beta chain was identified during a study of blood T cell repertoires in COVID-19. Study-wide context: From T cells, B-cell-depleted T cells, or PBMCs came the material, which was cDNA or gDNA.

Clones were read by immunoSEQ multiplex PCR, and TCRdb kept only the in-frame ones, dropping some. The sample carries about 210,000 clones, 92% recorded once. V was clipped by 5 bases and J by 5 bases, with 19 bases between them. CDR1 and CDR2 from the germline V gene are LNHDA and SQIVND (reference sequence). CDR3 length: 15 amino acids. This sequence originates from a young man with acute or convalescent COVID-19. The chain carries TRBV19 and TRBJ2-7; a possible D gene is TRBD2 (6 bases). The specimen was peripheral blood. CDR3: CASSPGRGKLNEQYF. CDR3 DNA: TGTGCCAGTAGTCCAGGTCGGGGGAAGTTAAACGAGCAGTACTTC.